This entry lists 18 T cell receptor beta chains sequenced from one sample in a study of cytomegalovirus exposure and HLA in healthy donors. The PCR used 60 Vbeta and 13 Jbeta primers. Produced via immunoSEQ multiplex PCR; TCRdb's table is partial and in-frame only. The table has over 35,000 clones, 60% to 70% seen once. Sequenced material: PBMCs. The origin of the receptors is a man aged 40-49 years in good health and CMV-seronegative.

The chain recombines TRBV2 with TRBJ2-2; tentatively, D is TRBD1 (6 bases). The germline gives CDR1 SNHLY, CDR2 FYNNEI. CDR3 length: 13 residues. V was shortened by 8 bases and J by 1 base, with 8 bases between the two germline ends. The CDR3 sequence: CASGQRNTGELFF. The CDR3 DNA reads TGTGCCAGCGGACAGAGGAACACCGGGGAGCTGTTTTTT.

In this sample, this clone turned up a few times. This sequence joins TRBV15 and TRBJ2-2, with D perhaps matching TRBD1 (6 bases). V was clipped by 0 bases and J by 4 bases, with 9 bases between them. The length of the CDR3 is 15 residues. Germline CDR1 and CDR2: LNHNV and YYDKDF (reference sequence). The CDR3: CATSRDRGGTGELFF. CDR3 DNA sequence: TGTGCCACCAGCAGAGATCGAGGGGGCACCGGGGAGCTGTTTTTT. Combining the CDR3 with reference TRBV15 and TRBJ2-2 gives the whole variable domain DAMVIQNPRYQVTQFGKPVTLSCSQTLNHNVMYWYQQKSSQAPKLLFHYYDKDFNNEADTPDNFQSRRPNTSFCFLDIRSPGLGDTAMYLCATSRDRGGTGELFFGEGSRLTVL.

The chain has TRBV10-3 and TRBJ2-1; TRBD1 aligns across 8 bases. The CDR3 sequence is 16 residues long. V was clipped by 0 bases and J by 9 bases; unmatched bases: 10. Germline values: CDR1 ENHRY, CDR2 SYGVKD. Here the CDR3 reads CAISESSDRGVGEQFF. The CDR3 DNA is TGTGCCATCAGTGAGTCGTCAGACAGGGGAGTTGGTGAGCAGTTCTTC.

As to this clone: The junction shows a germline mismatch at one end, possibly a read error. This rearrangement joins TRBV30 to TRBJ1-4, with 7 nucleotides matching TRBD1. Germline-derived CDR1 and CDR2 are GTSNPN and SVGIG (reference sequence). The CDR3 covers 16 residues. The CDR3 loop reads CTCRPGTAPTNEKLFF. The CDR3 coding sequence is TGTACCTGTCGCCCCGGGACAGCCCCAACTAATGAAAAACTGTTTTTT.

The rearrangement links TRBV28 to TRBJ2-3; 7 nucleotides agree with TRBD2. The CDR3 loop spans 13 amino acids. Germline V gives CDR1 MDHEN, CDR2 SYDVKM. After removal of 10 bases from V and 2 bases from J, the junction contained 6 bases not matched to a gene. DNA for the CDR3: TGTGCCACCCTCAGCGGGGTCACAGATACGCAGTATTTT. It codes for CATLSGVTDTQYF. The full variable domain, with the rest looked up from reference TRBV28 and TRBJ2-3, is DVKVTQSSRYLVKRTGEKVFLECVQDMDHENMFWYRQDPGLGLRLIYFSYDVKMKEKGDIPEGYSVSREKKERFSLILESASTNQTSMYLCATLSGVTDTQYFGPGTRLTVL.

This clone has a handful of counts. CDR3 DNA sequence: TGCGCCAGCAGCTTGGCTGCGGCGGAGCTGTTTTTT. The encoded protein is CASSLAAAELFF. V gene TRBV5-1 combines with J gene TRBJ2-2; D remains ambiguous. The CDR3 totals 12 residues. Trimming removed 0 bases from V and 10 bases from J, with 7 bases in between. CDR1 and CDR2 from the germline V gene are SGHRS and YFSETQ.

J is TRBJ2-5 and V is TRBV6-1; possibly TRBD1 for D (5 bases). The CDR3 covers 15 residues. Trimming cost V 5 bases and J 0 bases, with 13 bases left between them. Germline-derived CDR1 and CDR2 are MNHNS and SASEGT. Here the CDR3 reads CASSRQGLYQETQYF. The CDR3 DNA follows: TGTGCCAGCAGTAGGCAGGGCTTGTACCAAGAGACCCAGTACTTC.

This clone came up a few times. This chain connects TRBV7-2 to TRBJ1-6; tentative D call: TRBD1 (5 bases). Deletions cut 7 bases from V and 7 bases from J, with 14 bases between. This CDR3 contains 14 residues. Germline CDR1 is SGHTA and CDR2 is FQGNSA. As DNA, the CDR3 is TGTGCCAGCACCCCGGACACTGCCAATTCACCCCTCCACTTT. Residues: CASTPDTANSPLHF.

The chain employs TRBV11-3 and TRBJ2-7, with TRBD2 matching 9 bases. The J segment lost 5 bases and the V segment lost 1 base, leaving 0 bases of the junction unmatched. The CDR3 length is 13 residues. CDR1 is SGHNT, CDR2 YENEEA, per germline. Here the CDR3 DNA reads TGTGCCAGCAGCTTAGCTAGCGGGGACGAGCAGTACTTC. Translating gives CASSLASGDEQYF. The whole variable domain, filled in from reference TRBV11-3 and TRBJ2-7, reads EAGVVQSPRYKIIEKKQPVAFWCNPISGHNTLYWYLQNLGQGPELLIRYENEEAVDDSQLPKDRFSAERLKGVDSTLKIQPAELGDSAVYLCASSLASGDEQYFGPGTRLTVT.

This clone has just one count. The chain couples TRBV15 to TRBJ1-2; 10 bases match TRBD1. The CDR3 covers 15 residues. V dropped 2 bases and J dropped 1; count of bases not matched to a gene: 1. Germline-derived CDR1 and CDR2 are LNHNV and YYDKDF (reference sequence). This chain's CDR3 is CATSRWDRGNYGYTF. The CDR3, as DNA: TGTGCCACCAGCAGATGGGACAGGGGTAACTATGGCTACACCTTC.

This chain joins TRBV4-3 and TRBJ1-2, with a possible D match to TRBD1 (5 bases). The CDR3 length is 15 residues. Germline assignment: CDR1 LGHNA and CDR2 YSLEER. V lost 0 bases, J lost 8 bases, and 16 bases lay in between. The CDR3 protein is CASSQEFREGSGYTF. In nucleotides, the CDR3 is TGCGCCAGCAGCCAAGAGTTCAGGGAGGGAAGCGGCTACACCTTC.

In its sample, this clone was seen once. The chain is built from TRBV6-1 and TRBJ2-1; TRBD2 matches 7 bases. Germline V CDR1 and CDR2: MNHNS, SASEGT. The CDR3 covers 16 residues. Trimming took 2 bases from V and 8 from J; bases not matched to a gene: 12. The CDR3 nucleotides read TGTGCCAGCAGTGAATCTAGCGGAGATGGTCGGGATGAGCAGTTCTTC. Its translation is CASSESSGDGRDEQFF.

The V and J genes are TRBV28 and TRBJ1-6, with D tentatively TRBD1 (6 bases). There are 14 residues in the CDR3. The germline V and J ends were trimmed by 3 bases and 10 bases, with 13 bases remaining between them. CDR1 is MDHEN, CDR2 SYDVKM, per germline. CDR3 DNA: TGTGCCAGCAGTTTTGGGGGCCCCGAGTCACCCCTCCACTTT. This translates into CASSFGGPESPLHF.

J is TRBJ1-6 and V is TRBV25-1, with 12 bases that match TRBD1. The CDR3 sequence is 14 residues long. Losses at the gene ends were 4 bases for V and 12 bases for J; bases not matched to a gene: 4. Germline CDR1 reads MGHDK; CDR2 reads SYGVNS. CDR3 sequence: CASSAGTGGLPLHF. The CDR3 DNA reads as TGTGCCAGCAGTGCCGGGACAGGGGGCTTACCCCTCCACTTT.

The CDR3 region has the DNA TGCAGCGTTGACGGAGACAGGGGCCCTTCCTACGAGCAGTACTTC. Translation: CSVDGDRGPSYEQYF. This chain connects TRBV29-1 to TRBJ2-7; 8 nucleotides align to TRBD1. CDR1 and CDR2 (germline): SQVTM, ANQGSEA. The V and J ends lost 3 bases and 1 base, in that order; junction bases with no gene match: 8. This CDR3 has 15 residues.

This chain joins TRBV15 and TRBJ1-1; the D gene is possibly TRBD1 (6 bases). Germline CDR1 and CDR2: LNHNV and YYDKDF (reference sequence). This CDR3 comprises 16 residues. With 4 bases removed from V and 5 bases from J, the gap between germline ends came to 20 bases. The DNA of the CDR3 is TGTGCCACCAGCATAAGGCAGGGGAATGCTGAAACTGAAGCTTTCTTT. Encoded protein: CATSIRQGNAETEAFF. The entire variable domain, with the rest obtained from reference TRBV15 and TRBJ1-1, is as follows: DAMVIQNPRYQVTQFGKPVTLSCSQTLNHNVMYWYQQKSSQAPKLLFHYYDKDFNNEADTPDNFQSRRPNTSFCFLDIRSPGLGDTAMYLCATSIRQGNAETEAFFGQGTRLTVV.

In its sample, this clone was seen a few times. V gene TRBV10-1 combines with J gene TRBJ1-2, with D perhaps TRBD1 (6 bases). The CDR3 extends over 14 amino acids. The germline V and J ends were trimmed by 7 bases and 8 bases, with 20 bases remaining between them. Germline CDR1 reads WNHNN; CDR2 reads SYGVQD (reference sequence). The CDR3 reads CASTQLDSRHGYTF. The CDR3 DNA reads as TGCGCCAGCACCCAACTGGACAGCCGGCACGGCTACACCTTC.

The CDR3 region has the DNA TGTGCCAGTTCCTCCGGACTAGCGGGGGGGAATGAGCAGTTCTTC. As protein: CASSSGLAGGNEQFF. The chain carries TRBV6-5 and TRBJ2-1, with TRBD2 matching 15 bases. The germline CDR1 and CDR2 sequences are MNHEY and SVGAGI. This CDR3 spans 15 amino acids. The trim removed 9 bases at V and 7 bases at J, leaving 7 bases unmatched.